Sequencing of this TCR beta chain was carried out in a study of cytomegalovirus exposure and HLA in healthy donors. The V gene's germline CDR1 is KGHSH and CDR2 LQKENI. The CDR3 has 14 residues. Trimming removed 0 bases at V and 2 bases at J, with 8 bases between. There were likely unrecorded immune exposures, though donors were nominally healthy when sampled. Primers for the PCR totalled 60 Vbeta and 13 Jbeta. Libraries were prepared by immunoSEQ multiplex PCR; TCRdb keeps only in-frame clonotypes and omits some of them. The sample includes roughly 59,000 clones, 55% to 75% of them seen just once. The receptor was derived from a man aged 35-49 years in good health and CMV-seropositive. V is TRBV18 and J is TRBJ2-7; possibly TRBD2 for D (6 bases). The sequenced material came from PBMCs. The CDR3, as DNA: TGTGCCAGCTCACCACCGGGAGGCGCCTACGAGCAGTACTTC. It codes for CASSPPGGAYEQYF.